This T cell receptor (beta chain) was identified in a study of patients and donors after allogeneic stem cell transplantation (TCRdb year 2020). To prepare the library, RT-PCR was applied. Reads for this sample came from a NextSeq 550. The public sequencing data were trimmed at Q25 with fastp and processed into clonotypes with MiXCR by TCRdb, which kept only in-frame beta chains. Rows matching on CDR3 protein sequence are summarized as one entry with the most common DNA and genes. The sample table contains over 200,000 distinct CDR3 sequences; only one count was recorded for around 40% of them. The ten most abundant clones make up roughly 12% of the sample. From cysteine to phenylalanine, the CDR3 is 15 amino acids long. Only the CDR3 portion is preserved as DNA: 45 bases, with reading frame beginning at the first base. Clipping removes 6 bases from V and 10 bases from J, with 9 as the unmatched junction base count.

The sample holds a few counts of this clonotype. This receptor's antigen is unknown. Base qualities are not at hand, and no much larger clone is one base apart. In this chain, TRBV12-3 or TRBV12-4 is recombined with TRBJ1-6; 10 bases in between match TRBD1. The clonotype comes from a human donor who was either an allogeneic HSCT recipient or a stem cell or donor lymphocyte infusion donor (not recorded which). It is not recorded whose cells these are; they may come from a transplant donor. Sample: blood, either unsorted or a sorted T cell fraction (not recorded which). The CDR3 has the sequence CASRASGTGVSPLHF. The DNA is TGTGCCAGCAGGGCCTCCGGGACAGGGGTCTCACCCCTCCACTTT.